This is a list of T cell receptor beta chains from one sample in a study of glioma-infiltrating T cells after dendritic cell vaccination. TCRdb keeps only in-frame clones here, not all; method: immunoSEQ multiplex PCR. Of about 87,000 clones listed, around four fifths are singletons. This specimen consisted of blood, obtained after dendritic cell vaccination. These receptors all come from a human donor with glioblastoma. CDR3s include the opening cysteine and the closing phenylalanine or tryptophan. D genes are given only for firm matches. Clone size is stated in some rows and not others, as once, few, many or a class when expanded.

TRBV4-2	TRBJ1-5	-	TRBD1	TGTGCCAGCAGCCAAGATATCGGCCAGGGGGCGCCGAATCAGCCCCAGCATTTT	CASSQDIGQGAPNQPQHF
TRBV11-2	TRBJ1-5	-	-	TGTGCCAGCAGCTTAGACAGGGTTGGTGGTCAGCCCCAGCATTTT	CASSLDRVGGQPQHF
TRBV6-5	TRBJ2-7	-	TRBD1	TGTGCCAGCAGATTGACAGGGGCCTCCTACGAGCAGTACTTC	CASRLTGASYEQYF
TRBV5-5	TRBJ1-4	few	TRBD1	TGTGCCAGCAGCGCGGGGACAGGGGGAGCCTATAATGAAAAACTGTTTTTT	CASSAGTGGAYNEKLFF
TRBV2	TRBJ2-1	few	-	TGTGCCAGCAGTGACGAGACCAGGGATGAGCAGTTCTTC	CASSDETRDEQFF
TRBV2	TRBJ2-7	-	TRBD1	TGTGCCAGCAGCAAGGCGACAGGGGGTCCCACCTACGAGCAGTACTTC	CASSKATGGPTYEQYF
TRBV7-2	TRBJ2-2	-	TRBD2	TGTGCCAGCAGCTCGACTAGCGGGGGGGCAAGGACCGGGGAGCTGTTTTTT	CASSSTSGGARTGELFF
TRBV4-1	TRBJ2-5	-	-	TGCGCCAGCAGCCAAGTGACAGCCCTCCAAGAGACCCAGTACTTC	CASSQVTALQETQYF
TRBV4-1	TRBJ2-4	-	-	TGCGCCAGCAGCCAAGTTACCGGCCCGACGGGAAACATTCAGTACTTC	CASSQVTGPTGNIQYF
TRBV2	TRBJ1-1	few	TRBD1	TGTGCCAGCGGGGGACAGGGTGAAGCTTTCTTT	CASGGQGEAFF
TRBV25-1	TRBJ2-1	-	TRBD2	TGTGCCAGCAGCGATCTTTCGGGACTAGCGGGCCATGAGCAGTTCTTC	CASSDLSGLAGHEQFF
TRBV29-1	TRBJ2-3	-	-	TGCAGCGTCCAATACAACGAATACACAGATACGCAGTATTTT	CSVQYNEYTDTQYF
TRBV5-1	TRBJ2-7	-	-	TGCGCCAGCAGCTTGAGACAGATGGGGTCCTACGAGCAGTACTTC	CASSLRQMGSYEQYF
TRBV19	TRBJ2-2	-	-	TGTGCCAGTAGTATAACAGCAAACACCGGGGAGCTGTTTTTT	CASSITANTGELFF
TRBV27	TRBJ2-3	-	TRBD2	TGTGCCAGCAGGGGTGAGCGGGGGGTGCGCACAGATACGCAGTATTTT	CASRGERGVRTDTQYF
TRBV29-1	TRBJ2-3	-	-	TGCAGCGTTGAGCGGGGGCCAGATACGCAGTATTTT	CSVERGPDTQYF
TRBV18	TRBJ2-3	once	-	TGTGCCAGCTCCCCGACCAGGGATCCAGATACGCAGTATTTT	CASSPTRDPDTQYF
TRBV7-9	TRBJ1-1	-	-	TGTGCCAGCAGCTTGGCGTTAGGGGAGGCTGAAGCTTTCTTT	CASSLALGEAEAFF
TRBV27	TRBJ2-3	-	TRBD2	TGTGCCAGCAGTACCCTTGCGACTAGCGGGGGGGCGGATACGCAGTATTTT	CASSTLATSGGADTQYF
TRBV12-2	TRBJ1-1	-	-	TGTGCAAGTCGCGGGGGCTGGGGAATGAACACTGAAGCTTTCTTT	CASRGGWGMNTEAFF